A selection of T cell receptor beta chains follows, all from one sample in a study of PD-L1 blockade in urothelial cancer. Sequenced by immunoSEQ multiplex PCR; TCRdb stores in-frame clones only, minus some. Found here are tens of thousands of clones, about three quarters of them singletons; the top ten hold approximately 4%. The specimen comprised PBMCs, sampled around atezolizumab (anti-PD-L1) treatment. These receptors all stem from a man aged 70 or older with urothelial cancer. CDR3s include the opening cysteine and the closing phenylalanine or tryptophan. D genes are given only for firm matches. Not every row has a clone size; where given, it reads once, few, many or a size class.

>NA|TRBD1|TRBV19
CASSLRQGNQPQHF
>NA|TRBD1|TRBV5-1
CASSYSTGDQPQHF
>NA|NA|TRBV29-1
CSVGGDLYGYTF
>few|NA|TRBV5-1
CASSSNTNTGELFF
>once|NA|TRBV5-1
CASSPDRRGNTIYF
>NA|TRBD2|TRBV2
CASSLRTGLATNTGELFF
>NA|NA|TRBV23-1
CASSLLFYEQYF
>NA|TRBD2|TRBV10-2
CASSESRGLAGVNEQFF
>NA|NA|TRBV7-2
CASSLDPSPLADTGELFF
>NA|NA|TRBV6-5
CASSLSGWFSDEQFF
>NA|TRBD1|TRBV6-5
CASGTGVNYGYTF
>NA|TRBD1|TRBV27
CASRRPPGTGGHEQYF
>few|NA|TRBV7-6
CASSVGTAAETQYF
>NA|NA|TRBV5-6
CASSFRAAQYF
>NA|TRBD1|TRBV28
CASNLRAGGASNQPQHF
>NA|TRBD1|TRBV2
CASSGRQGADTEAFF